This T cell receptor beta chain was profiled in a study of response to subunit inactivated influenza vaccine. Whole-study findings and limits: Authors suggested each seasonal influenza vaccination recruits few new T cells.

From germline, CDR1 is SGHVS and CDR2 FQNEAQ. This CDR3 spans 13 amino acids. The V end lost 5 bases, the J end lost 5 bases, and 11 bases lay between the germline ends. Via MiXCR, TCRdb re-called the RT-PCR reads, giving one row per CDR3 protein. The sample holds around 480,000 distinct CDR3 sequences; 16% are singletons and the top ten take 2.5% to 3.5%. Concerning this clonotype: What it binds is not known.

This material consisted of CD4+ T cells sorted from PBMCs, taken around 2 years after vaccination. This chain links TRBV7-8 with TRBJ2-3; the D gene is possibly TRBD1 (5 bases). This sequence was found in a man between 50 and 69 years old who received an inactivated influenza vaccine. CDR3 sequence: CASSLGVIDTQYF. CDR3 bases: TGTGCCAGCAGCCTAGGGGTTATAGATACGCAGTATTTT.